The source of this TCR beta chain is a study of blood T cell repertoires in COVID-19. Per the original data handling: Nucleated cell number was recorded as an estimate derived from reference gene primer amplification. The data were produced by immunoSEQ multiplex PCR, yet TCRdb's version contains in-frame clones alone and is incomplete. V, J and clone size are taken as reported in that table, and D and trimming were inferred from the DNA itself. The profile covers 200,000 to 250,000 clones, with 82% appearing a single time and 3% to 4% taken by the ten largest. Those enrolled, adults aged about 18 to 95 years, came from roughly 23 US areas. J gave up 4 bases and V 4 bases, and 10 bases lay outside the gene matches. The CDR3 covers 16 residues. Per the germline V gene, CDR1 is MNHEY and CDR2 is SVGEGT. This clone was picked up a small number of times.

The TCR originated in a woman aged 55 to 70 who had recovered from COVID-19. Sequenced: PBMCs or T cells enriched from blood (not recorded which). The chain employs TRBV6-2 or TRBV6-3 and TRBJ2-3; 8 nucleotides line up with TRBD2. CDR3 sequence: CASSWTEGLEADTQYF. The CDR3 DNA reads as TGTGCCAGCAGTTGGACCGAGGGACTAGAAGCAGATACGCAGTATTTT.